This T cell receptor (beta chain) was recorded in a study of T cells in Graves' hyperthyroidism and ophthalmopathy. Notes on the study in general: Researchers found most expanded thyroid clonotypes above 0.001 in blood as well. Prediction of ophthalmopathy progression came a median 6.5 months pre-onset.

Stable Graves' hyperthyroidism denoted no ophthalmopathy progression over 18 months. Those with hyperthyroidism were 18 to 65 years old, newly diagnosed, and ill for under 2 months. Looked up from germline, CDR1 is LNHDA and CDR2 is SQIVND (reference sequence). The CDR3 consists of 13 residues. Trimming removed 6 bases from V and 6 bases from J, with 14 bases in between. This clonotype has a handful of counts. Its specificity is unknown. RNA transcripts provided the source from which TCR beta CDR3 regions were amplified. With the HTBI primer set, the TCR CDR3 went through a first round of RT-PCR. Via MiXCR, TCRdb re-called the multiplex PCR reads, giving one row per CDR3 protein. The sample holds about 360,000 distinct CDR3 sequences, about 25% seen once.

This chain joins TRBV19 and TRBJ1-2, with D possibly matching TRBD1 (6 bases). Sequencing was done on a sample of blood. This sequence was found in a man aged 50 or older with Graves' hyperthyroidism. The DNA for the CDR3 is TGTGCCAGTAGCAACAGGGAAAAGAATGGCTACACCTTC. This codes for CASSNREKNGYTF.